This entry lists 19 T cell receptor beta chains sequenced from one sample in a study of T cell responses to AZD1222 COVID-19 vaccine. The assay was immunoSEQ multiplex PCR, and TCRdb's table has in-frame clones only and misses some. The profile shows tens of thousands of clones, 85% of them singletons. The sequenced sample was peripheral blood, obtained on day 0 of AZD1222 vaccination. The receptors originated from an adult in good health.

V and J are TRBV7-9 and TRBJ2-1; the D gene is possibly TRBD1 (6 bases). The CDR3 sequence is 12 residues long. V was shortened by 7 bases and J by 7 bases, with 11 bases between the two germline ends. Germline values: CDR1 SEHNR, CDR2 FQNEAQ (reference sequence). The CDR3 loop reads CASNNRDNEQFF. In DNA, the CDR3 is TGTGCCAGCAACAACAGGGATAATGAGCAGTTCTTC. The full variable domain, rest sourced from reference TRBV7-9 and TRBJ2-1, is DTGVSQNPRHKITKRGQNVTFRCDPISEHNRLYWYRQTLGQGPEFLTYFQNEAQLEKSRLLSDRFSAERPKGSFSTLEIQRTEQGDSAMYLCASNNRDNEQFFGPGTRLTVL.

The chain combines TRBV15 with TRBJ2-7; weak D call: TRBD1 (6 bases). Germline V CDR1 and CDR2: LNHNV, YYDKDF (reference sequence). The V end was cut by 1 base, the J end by 0 bases, with 13 bases between. The CDR3 runs 16 residues. CDR3 nucleotides: TGTGCCACCAGCAGAGGGGGACATAGGGCCTCCTACGAGCAGTACTTC. This sequence encodes CATSRGGHRASYEQYF.

The CDR3 DNA reads TGTGCCAGCAGCCATCGAACGGGAGGCTACACCTTC. Its protein is CASSHRTGGYTF. The rearrangement links TRBV3-1 (or the pseudogene TRBV3-2) to TRBJ1-2; D gene ambiguous. Trimming took 3 bases from V and 8 from J, leaving 10 bases between them. Germline CDR1 is LGHDT and CDR2 is YNNKEL (reference sequence). This CDR3 is built from 12 residues.

In this sample, this clone turned up once. The V gene is TRBV7-3, the J gene TRBJ1-1, with 9 bases that match TRBD1. Unmatched junction bases numbered 6, after V lost 4 bases and J lost 9 bases. This CDR3 contains 13 residues. Per germline, CDR1 SGHTA and CDR2 FQGTGA. CDR3 residues: CASSSGQGYKAFF. The CDR3 nucleotides are TGTGCCAGCAGCTCGGGACAGGGTTATAAAGCTTTCTTT. The whole variable domain, filled in from reference TRBV7-3 and TRBJ1-1, reads GAGVSQTPSNKVTEKGKYVELRCDPISGHTALYWYRQSLGQGPEFLIYFQGTGAADDSGLPNDRFFAVRPEGSVSTLKIQRTERGDSAVYLCASSSGQGYKAFFGQGTRLTVV.

The chain employs TRBV5-1 and TRBJ1-6; no clear D gene. The CDR3 runs 15 residues. Between the trimmed V and J ends, which lost 0 bases and 5 bases, there was a span of 9 bases. Germline V gene lookup returns CDR1 SGHRS and CDR2 YFSETQ. CDR3 DNA sequence: TGCGCCAGCAGCTTGGCGGACGGGAATAATTCACCCCTCCACTTT. Translating gives CASSLADGNNSPLHF.

For this clone: One junction end does not reproduce the germline sequence, and a read error may be involved. The V and J genes are TRBV6-5 and TRBJ1-2; D unresolved. The CDR3 length is 15 residues. Germline V gene sequence: CDR1 MNHEY, CDR2 SVGAGI. CDR3 nucleotide sequence: TGTGCCAGCAGCTTATTGGCAGGCCAAACCTATGGCTATACCTTC. Protein sequence: CASSLLAGQTYGYTF.

The V call is TRBV7-6, the J call TRBJ1-6, with 11 bases matching TRBD1. Germline-derived CDR1 and CDR2 are SGHVS and FNYEAQ. The CDR3 totals 16 residues. Germline trimming cut 5 bases from V and 10 bases from J; bases unmatched to any gene: 10. The CDR3 coding sequence is TGTGCCAGCAGCCCTACCGTAGGGACAGGGGGATCACCCCTCCACTTT. Amino acid sequence: CASSPTVGTGGSPLHF.

This chain connects TRBV2 to TRBJ1-2; TRBD1 might be the D (5 bases). This CDR3 spans 13 amino acids. Germline CDR1 is SNHLY and CDR2 is FYNNEI. Trimming stripped 5 bases from V and 2 bases from J, with 9 bases between. This CDR3 reads CASSLRENYGYTF. CDR3 bases: TGTGCCAGCAGTCTCAGGGAGAACTATGGCTACACCTTC. Drawing the rest from reference TRBV2 and TRBJ1-2, the complete variable domain is EPEVTQTPSHQVTQMGQEVILRCVPISNHLYFYWYRQILGQKVEFLVSFYNNEISEKSEIFDDQFSVERPDGSNFTLKIRSTKLEDSAMYFCASSLRENYGYTFGSGTRLTVV.

The chain is built from TRBV5-1 and TRBJ1-1; 10 nucleotides align to TRBD1. Germline trimming cut 3 bases from V and 4 bases from J; bases unmatched to any gene: 3. Looked up from germline, CDR1 is SGHRS and CDR2 is YFSETQ. The CDR3 sequence is 14 residues long. DNA for the CDR3: TGCGCCAGCAGCTGGGGGACAGGGGTCACTGAAGCTTTCTTT. As protein: CASSWGTGVTEAFF.

This sequence joins TRBV29-1 and TRBJ1-1; D is perhaps TRBD1 (5 bases). CDR3 length: 14 amino acids. Germline assignment: CDR1 SQVTM and CDR2 ANQGSEA. The ends were cut back, 7 bases at V and 0 bases at J, with 15 bases in the middle. In DNA, the CDR3 is TGCAGCGGTGGGGCGGGGGAATTGAACACTGAAGCTTTCTTT. This gives the protein CSGGAGELNTEAFF.

V and J are TRBV2 and TRBJ2-3; the match to TRBD2 covers 7 bases. Germline V gene sequence: CDR1 SNHLY, CDR2 FYNNEI. V shed 4 bases and J 4 bases; nucleotides not matched to a gene: 8. The CDR3 has 15 amino acids. In DNA form, the CDR3 reads TGTGCCAGCAGTGGGGGCAGGGAGGGCCCAGATACGCAGTATTTT. It encodes CASSGGREGPDTQYF. Based on the CDR3 plus reference TRBV2 and TRBJ2-3, the full variable domain is EPEVTQTPSHQVTQMGQEVILRCVPISNHLYFYWYRQILGQKVEFLVSFYNNEISEKSEIFDDQFSVERPDGSNFTLKIRSTKLEDSAMYFCASSGGREGPDTQYFGPGTRLTVL.

V gene TRBV28 combines with J gene TRBJ1-1, with D unresolved. Trimming removed 5 bases at V and 6 bases at J, with 19 bases between. This CDR3 comprises 15 residues. CDR1 MDHEN and CDR2 SYDVKM come from the germline V gene. CDR3 residues: CASSTGRPGGAEAFF. The CDR3 DNA reads as TGTGCCAGCAGTACCGGACGCCCCGGTGGGGCTGAAGCTTTCTTT.

This clone was counted a few times. The V gene is TRBV18, the J gene TRBJ2-7; D is possibly TRBD2 (5 bases). Germline V gene lookup returns CDR1 KGHSH and CDR2 LQKENI. This CDR3 has 16 residues. V shed 1 base and J shed 7 bases, with 20 bases lying between them. CDR3 residues: CASSPQTGNRGYEQYF. The CDR3 DNA reads as TGTGCCAGCTCACCACAAACGGGCAACCGGGGTTATGAGCAGTACTTC.

The chain links TRBV18 to TRBJ1-2, with D possibly TRBD1 on 6 matching bases. CDR1 and CDR2 (germline): KGHSH, LQKENI. The CDR3 spans 16 residues. Trimming removed 0 bases at V and 0 bases at J, with 11 bases between. CDR3 sequence (DNA): TGTGCCAGCTCACCACCGGGGGCAGCTGCTAACTATGGCTACACCTTC. Amino acid sequence: CASSPPGAAANYGYTF. Based on the CDR3 plus reference TRBV18 and TRBJ1-2, the full variable domain is NAGVMQNPRHLVRRRGQEARLRCSPMKGHSHVYWYRQLPEEGLKFMVYLQKENIIDESGMPKERFSAEFPKEGPSILRIQQVVRGDSAAYFCASSPPGAAANYGYTFGSGTRLTVV.

The V call is TRBV2, the J call TRBJ2-7, with 7 bases aligning to TRBD2. Germline trimming cut 4 bases from V and 5 bases from J; bases unmatched to any gene: 8. CDR3 size: 14 residues. The germline gives CDR1 SNHLY, CDR2 FYNNEI. The CDR3 sequence is CASSGGGGVDEQYF. The DNA for the CDR3 is TGTGCCAGCAGTGGCGGTGGGGGGGTCGACGAGCAGTACTTC.

The chain employs TRBV18 and TRBJ1-5, with 11 bases lining up with TRBD1. Per the germline V gene, CDR1 is KGHSH and CDR2 is LQKENI. This CDR3 is built from 16 residues. The V gene end was trimmed by 5 bases and the J gene end by 3 bases; junction bases not matched to a gene: 6. CDR3 loop: CASSEDRGLYNQPQHF. The CDR3 coding sequence is TGTGCCAGCTCAGAGGACAGGGGGCTTTACAATCAGCCCCAGCATTTT.

This chain connects TRBV12-3 or TRBV12-4 to TRBJ1-2, with 10 bases matching TRBD1. The length of the CDR3 is 13 residues. J gave up 6 bases and V 5 bases, and 3 bases lay outside the gene matches. The CDR3 protein is CASSDRGPHGYTF. CDR3 DNA sequence: TGTGCCAGCAGTGACAGGGGGCCCCATGGCTACACCTTC.

This clone came up once. This chain links TRBV6-2 or TRBV6-3 with TRBJ1-5; no definite D call. The CDR3 sequence is 17 residues long. Germline lookup yields CDR1 MNHEY and CDR2 SVGEGT. Trimming shortened V by 5 bases and J by 0 bases, and 17 bases separated the two germline ends. The CDR3: CASSPPSPGTSNQPQHF. In DNA form, the CDR3 reads TGTGCCAGCAGTCCCCCCTCACCAGGTACTAGCAATCAGCCCCAGCATTTT.

This clone was observed a few times. V and J are TRBV6-2 or TRBV6-3 and TRBJ2-7; D gene uncertain. The CDR3 consists of 16 residues. V shed 0 bases and J shed 0 bases, with 12 bases lying between them. The germline V gene encodes CDR1 MNHEY and CDR2 SVGEGT. The CDR3 spells CASSYSPLTDSYEQYF. In DNA, the CDR3 is TGTGCCAGCAGTTACTCTCCTTTGACTGACTCCTACGAGCAGTACTTC.